Below are 9 T cell receptor beta chains sequenced from a single sample in a study of T cells in Graves' hyperthyroidism and ophthalmopathy. RNA transcripts provided the source from which TCR beta CDR3 regions were amplified. TCR CDR3 underwent first-round RT-PCR with the HTBI primer set. MiXCR was run by TCRdb on the multiplex PCR reads, yielding one entry per CDR3 protein. Of roughly 600,000 distinct CDR3 sequences detected, more than 12% appear once; the ten largest clones hold 9.5% to 15%. The sequenced sample consisted of blood. These receptors originate from a woman between 45 and 60 years old with Graves' ophthalmopathy.

This clonotype was recorded at least ten times. This chain connects TRBV20-1 to TRBJ2-1, with 8 bases lining up with TRBD1. The CDR3 loop spans 14 amino acids. Trimming at V came to 5 bases and at J to 9 bases, leaving 12 bases not matched to a gene. CDR1 is DFQATT, CDR2 SNEGSKA, per germline (reference sequence). The CDR3 sequence: CSAPRQGNRGEQFF. In DNA, the CDR3 is TGCAGTGCTCCCCGACAGGGGAACAGGGGTGAGCAGTTCTTC.

The genes are TRBV7-9 and TRBJ2-2; D call uncertain. Germline V CDR1 and CDR2: SEHNR, FQNEAQ (reference sequence). The CDR3 has 14 amino acids. V shed 0 bases and J shed 8 bases, with 10 bases lying between them. CDR3: CASSLAVNAGELFF. The DNA of the CDR3 is TGTGCCAGCAGCTTAGCAGTTAACGCGGGGGAGCTGTTTTTT.

This clonotype was observed a handful of times. This chain links TRBV28 with TRBJ2-7, with a weak D call TRBD2 (6 bases). The CDR3 has 14 amino acids. Germline lookup yields CDR1 MDHEN and CDR2 SYDVKM. V lost 7 bases to trimming and J lost 3 bases, with 16 bases between them. The CDR3 nucleotides read TGTGCCAGCATGGGGGGAGGACCGATCTACGAGCAGTACTTC. As protein: CASMGGGPIYEQYF.

In its sample, this clonotype was seen many times. The chain couples TRBV18 to TRBJ1-3, with D uncertain. Germline V CDR1 and CDR2: KGHSH, LQKENI. The V end was cut by 3 bases, the J end by 2 bases, with 14 bases between. This CDR3 is built from 16 residues. CDR3 nucleotides: TGTGCCAGCTCACCCAACACGGTAAAAGCTGGAAACACCATATATTTT. It specifies CASSPNTVKAGNTIYF.

The gene calls are TRBV5-1 and TRBJ2-7; D unclear. This CDR3 is built from 14 residues. V gave up 0 bases and J gave up 7 bases, with 14 bases separating them. The germline CDR1 and CDR2 sequences are SGHRS and YFSETQ. DNA for the CDR3: TGCGCCAGCAGCTTGGGTCTAGTCGGTAGGGAGCAGTACTTC. Its translation is CASSLGLVGREQYF.

Ten or more counts support this clonotype. The gene calls are TRBV4-2 and TRBJ2-7; no definite D call. V lost 0 bases, J lost 2 bases, and 20 bases lay in between. The germline V gene encodes CDR1 LGHNA and CDR2 YNFKEQ. The length of the CDR3 is 18 residues. CDR3 sequence: CASSQEVILGGDPYEQYF. In nucleotides, the CDR3 is TGTGCCAGCAGCCAAGAGGTTATTTTGGGCGGTGACCCCTACGAGCAGTACTTC.

Only a few counts were recorded for this clonotype. The chain uses TRBV4-1 and TRBJ2-5; 10 nucleotides agree with TRBD2. V lost 1 base to trimming and J lost 5 bases; unmatched junction nucleotides: 22. The CDR3 loop spans 21 amino acids. Germline V gene data show CDR1 as MGHRA and CDR2 as YSYEKL. CDR3 bases: TGCGCCAGCAGCCAAGTTCGGGCAATTGGGCTAGCGGGAGATCCCCGGGAGACCCAGTACTTC. It translates to CASSQVRAIGLAGDPRETQYF.

This clonotype was seen more than once but under ten times. J is TRBJ2-2 and V is TRBV10-2, with D hard to call. Germline V gene sequence: CDR1 WSHSY, CDR2 SAAADI. The CDR3 runs 15 residues. Deletions cut 5 bases from V and 5 bases from J, with 15 bases between. The CDR3 sequence: CASSLSLHLTGELFF. CDR3 coding DNA: TGCGCCAGCAGTCTATCGCTTCACTTGACCGGGGAGCTGTTTTTT.

This clonotype was observed a handful of times. This chain links TRBV5-1 with TRBJ1-2; 8 nucleotides match TRBD1. The junction had 10 bases not matched to a gene; V was cut back by 3 bases and J by 6 bases. In germline, CDR1 is SGHRS, CDR2 YFSETQ. CDR3 length equals 15 residues. As DNA, the CDR3 is TGCGCCAGCAGCTCCCGAATGGACAGGGCCCATGGCTACACCTTC. It encodes CASSSRMDRAHGYTF.